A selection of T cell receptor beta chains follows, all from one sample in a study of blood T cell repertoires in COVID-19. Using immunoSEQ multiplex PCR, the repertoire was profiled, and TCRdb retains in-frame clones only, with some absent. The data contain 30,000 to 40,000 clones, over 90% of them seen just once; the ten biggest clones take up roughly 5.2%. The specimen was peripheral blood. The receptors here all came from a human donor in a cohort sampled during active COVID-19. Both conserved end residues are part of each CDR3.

CDR3aa: CASSIGTVEAFF
v_gene: TRBV19
j_gene: TRBJ1-1

CDR3aa: CASSQTSYSYEQYF
v_gene: TRBV3-1/TRBV3-2
j_gene: TRBJ2-7

CDR3aa: CAAGGWNEAFF
v_gene: TRBV4-1
j_gene: TRBJ1-1

CDR3aa: CASSVNRQGANTIYF
v_gene: TRBV9
j_gene: TRBJ1-3

CDR3aa: CATSDDTGTGAIGYTF
v_gene: TRBV24-1
j_gene: TRBJ1-2

CDR3aa: CASSLAGANTEAFF
v_gene: TRBV11-2
j_gene: TRBJ1-1

CDR3aa: CASSLAAGGEAFF
v_gene: TRBV12-3/TRBV12-4
j_gene: TRBJ1-1

CDR3aa: CASSLEGWGGKYSPLHF
v_gene: TRBV7-8
j_gene: TRBJ1-6

CDR3aa: CASSIVGQGIDTEAFF
v_gene: TRBV19
j_gene: TRBJ1-1

CDR3aa: CAWSIGSTYEQYF
v_gene: TRBV30
j_gene: TRBJ2-7

CDR3aa: CAISDDDREAFF
v_gene: TRBV10-3
j_gene: TRBJ1-1

CDR3aa: CASSDPTGPSSYEQYF
v_gene: TRBV5-1
j_gene: TRBJ2-7

CDR3aa: CASSSLQVGGELFF
v_gene: TRBV7-2
j_gene: TRBJ2-2

CDR3aa: CASSQVIQGNGSPLHF
v_gene: TRBV4-1
j_gene: TRBJ1-6

CDR3aa: CASSNGGYGYTF
v_gene: TRBV19
j_gene: TRBJ1-2

CDR3aa: CASSYGAGVSSYEQYF
v_gene: TRBV27
j_gene: TRBJ2-7

CDR3aa: CASISDRIQSYEQYF
v_gene: TRBV2
j_gene: TRBJ2-7

CDR3aa: CASSQEGGDRGGELFF
v_gene: TRBV3-1/TRBV3-2
j_gene: TRBJ2-2

CDR3aa: CATSDLGRVAGDEQFF
v_gene: TRBV24-1
j_gene: TRBJ2-1